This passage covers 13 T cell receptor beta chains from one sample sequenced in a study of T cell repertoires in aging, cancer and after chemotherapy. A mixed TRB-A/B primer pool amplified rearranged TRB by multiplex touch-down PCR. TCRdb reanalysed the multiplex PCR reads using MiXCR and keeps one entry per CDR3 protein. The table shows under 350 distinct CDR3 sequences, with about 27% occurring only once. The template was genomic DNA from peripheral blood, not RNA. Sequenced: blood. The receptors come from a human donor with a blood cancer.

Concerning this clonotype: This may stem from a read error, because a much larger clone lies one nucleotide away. The CDR3 sequence: CASSRSGSVSYEQYF. In DNA form, the CDR3 reads TGTGCCAGCAGTAGGTCTGGTTCTGTCTCCTACGAGCAGTACTTC. V is TRBV27 and J is TRBJ2-7, with no clear D. The ends were cut back, 5 bases at V and 0 bases at J, with 14 bases in the middle. This CDR3 is 15 amino acids long. CDR1 is MNHEY, CDR2 SMNVEV, per germline (reference sequence).

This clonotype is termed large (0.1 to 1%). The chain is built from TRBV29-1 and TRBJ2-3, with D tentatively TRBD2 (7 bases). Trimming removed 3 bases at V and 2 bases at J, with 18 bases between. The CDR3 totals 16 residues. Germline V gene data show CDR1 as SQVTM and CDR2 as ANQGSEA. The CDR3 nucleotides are TGCAGCGTTGAGATAGGGGGGGGCGTAGTCACAGATACGCAGTATTTT. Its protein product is CSVEIGGGVVTDTQYF.

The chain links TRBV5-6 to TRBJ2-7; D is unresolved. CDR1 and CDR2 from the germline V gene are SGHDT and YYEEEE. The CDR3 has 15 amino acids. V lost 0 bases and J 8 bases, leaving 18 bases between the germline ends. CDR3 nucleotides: TGTGCCAGCAGCTTGGGGACGGTTAGCCTTTACAAGCAGTACTTC. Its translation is CASSLGTVSLYKQYF. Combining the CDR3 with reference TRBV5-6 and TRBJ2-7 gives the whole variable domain DAGVTQSPTHLIKTRGQQVTLRCSPKSGHDTVSWYQQALGQGPQFIFQYYEEEERQRGNFPDRFSGHQFPNYSSELNVNALLLGDSALYLCASSLGTVSLYKQYFGPGTRLTVT.

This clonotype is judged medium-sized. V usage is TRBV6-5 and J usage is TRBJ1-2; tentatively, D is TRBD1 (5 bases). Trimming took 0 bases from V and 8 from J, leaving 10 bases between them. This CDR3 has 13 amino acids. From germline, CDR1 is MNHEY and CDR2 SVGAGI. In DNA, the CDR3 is TGTGCCAGCAGTTACTCGACCAGGGTCGGCTACACCTTC. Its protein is CASSYSTRVGYTF.

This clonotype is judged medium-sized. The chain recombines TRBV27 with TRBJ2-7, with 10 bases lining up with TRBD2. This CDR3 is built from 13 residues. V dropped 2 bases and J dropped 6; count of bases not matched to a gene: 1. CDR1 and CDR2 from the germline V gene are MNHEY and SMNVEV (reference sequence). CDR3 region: CASSLLAGAEQYF. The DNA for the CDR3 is TGTGCCAGCAGTTTACTAGCGGGGGCCGAGCAGTACTTC.

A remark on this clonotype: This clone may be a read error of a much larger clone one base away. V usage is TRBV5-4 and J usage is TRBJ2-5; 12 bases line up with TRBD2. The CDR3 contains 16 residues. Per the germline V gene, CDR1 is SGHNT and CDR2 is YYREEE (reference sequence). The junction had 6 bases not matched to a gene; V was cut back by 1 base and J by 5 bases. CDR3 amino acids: CASSLILAGGGETQYF. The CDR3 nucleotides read TGTGCCAGCAGCTTGATACTAGCGGGGGGAGGGGAGACCCAGTACTTC.

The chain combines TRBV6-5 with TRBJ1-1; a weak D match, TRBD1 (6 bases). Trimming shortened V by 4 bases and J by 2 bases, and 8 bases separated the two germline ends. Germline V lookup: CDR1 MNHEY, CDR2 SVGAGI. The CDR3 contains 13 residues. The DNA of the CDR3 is TGTGCCAGCAGTTTGACAGGTAACACTGAAGCTTTCTTT. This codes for CASSLTGNTEAFF.

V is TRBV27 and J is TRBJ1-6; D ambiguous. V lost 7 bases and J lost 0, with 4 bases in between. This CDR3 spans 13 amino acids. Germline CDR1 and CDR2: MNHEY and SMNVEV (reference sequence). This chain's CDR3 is CASKSSYNSPLHF. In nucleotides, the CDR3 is TGTGCCAGCAAAAGCTCCTATAATTCACCCCTCCACTTT.

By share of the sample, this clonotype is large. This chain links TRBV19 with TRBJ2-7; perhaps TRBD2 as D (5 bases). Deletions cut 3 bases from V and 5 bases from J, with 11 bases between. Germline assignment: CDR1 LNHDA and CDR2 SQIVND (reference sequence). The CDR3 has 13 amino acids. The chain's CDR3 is CASSMRAANEQYF. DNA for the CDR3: TGTGCCAGTAGTATGCGAGCGGCGAACGAGCAGTACTTC.

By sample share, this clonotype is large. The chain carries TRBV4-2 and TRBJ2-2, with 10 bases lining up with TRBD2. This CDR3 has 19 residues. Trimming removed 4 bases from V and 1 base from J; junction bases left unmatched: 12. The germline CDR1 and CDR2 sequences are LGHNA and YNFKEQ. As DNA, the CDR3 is TGTGCCAGCAGCCGGGCCGAGGCTAGCGGGGGCTTGAACACCGGGGAGCTGTTTTTT. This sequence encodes CASSRAEASGGLNTGELFF.

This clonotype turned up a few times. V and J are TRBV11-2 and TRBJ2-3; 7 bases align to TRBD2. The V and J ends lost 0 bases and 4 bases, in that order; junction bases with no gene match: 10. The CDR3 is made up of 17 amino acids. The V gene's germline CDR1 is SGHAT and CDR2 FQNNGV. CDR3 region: CASSLDRGVGIADTQYF. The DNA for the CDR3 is TGTGCCAGCAGCTTAGATCGGGGGGTCGGTATCGCAGATACGCAGTATTTT.

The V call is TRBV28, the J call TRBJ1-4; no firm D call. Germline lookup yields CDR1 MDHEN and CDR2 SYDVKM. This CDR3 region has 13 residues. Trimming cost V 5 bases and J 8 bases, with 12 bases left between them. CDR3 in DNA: TGTGCCAGCAGTCCACTGACGGGAGAAAAACTGTTTTTT. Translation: CASSPLTGEKLFF.

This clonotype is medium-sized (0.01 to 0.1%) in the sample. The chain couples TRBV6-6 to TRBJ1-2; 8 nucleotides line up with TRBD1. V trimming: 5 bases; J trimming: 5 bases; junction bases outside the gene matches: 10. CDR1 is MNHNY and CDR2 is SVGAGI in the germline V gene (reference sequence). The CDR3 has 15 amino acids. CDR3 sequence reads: CASSPAQGADYGYTF. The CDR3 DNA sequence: TGTGCCAGCAGTCCCGCTCAGGGGGCAGATTATGGCTACACCTTC.